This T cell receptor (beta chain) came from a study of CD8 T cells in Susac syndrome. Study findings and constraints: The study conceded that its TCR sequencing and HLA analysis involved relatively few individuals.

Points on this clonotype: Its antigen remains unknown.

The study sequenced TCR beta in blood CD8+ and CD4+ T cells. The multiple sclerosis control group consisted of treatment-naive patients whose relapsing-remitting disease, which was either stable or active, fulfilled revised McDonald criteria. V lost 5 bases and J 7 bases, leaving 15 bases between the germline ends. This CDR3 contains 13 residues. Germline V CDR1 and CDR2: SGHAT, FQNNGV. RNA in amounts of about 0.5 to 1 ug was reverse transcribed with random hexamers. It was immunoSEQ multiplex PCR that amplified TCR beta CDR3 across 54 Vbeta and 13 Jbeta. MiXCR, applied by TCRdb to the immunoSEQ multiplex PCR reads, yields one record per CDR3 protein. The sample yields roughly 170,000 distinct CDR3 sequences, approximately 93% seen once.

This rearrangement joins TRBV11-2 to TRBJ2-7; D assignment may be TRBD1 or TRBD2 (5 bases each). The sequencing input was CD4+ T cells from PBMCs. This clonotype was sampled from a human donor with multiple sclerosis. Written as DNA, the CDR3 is TGTGCCAGCAGCCCGGGACGGTCTAGGGAGCAGTACTTC. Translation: CASSPGRSREQYF.